This is a list of T cell receptor beta chains from one sample in a study of blood T cells in healthy people across ages. TCRdb redid the calling of the 5' RACE reads with MiXCR, one entry per CDR3 protein. The data hold hundreds of thousands of distinct CDR3 sequences, with 58% observed a single time. Input material: blood. The receptor set was obtained from a man between 60 and 75 years old in good health. CDR3s include the opening cysteine and the closing phenylalanine or tryptophan. D genes are given only for firm matches. Expanded clones get a size class; other rows say once, few or many, or leave the size out.

d_call	clone_size	j_call	v_call	cdr3_aa	cdr3_nt
TRBD2	-	TRBJ2-5	TRBV4-1	CASSQRSGSWETQYF	TGCGCCAGCAGCCAACGAAGCGGGAGTTGGGAGACCCAGTACTTC
-	-	TRBJ2-7	TRBV20-1	CSAKQGIGHEQYF	TGCAGTGCTAAACAGGGAATTGGCCACGAGCAGTACTTC
-	few	TRBJ2-5	TRBV5-5	CASSTIGGGSETQYF	TGTGCCAGCAGTACCATCGGGGGCGGCTCAGAGACCCAGTACTTC
TRBD1	once	TRBJ2-7	TRBV11-2	CASSLVLRGQNEQYF	TGTGCCAGCAGCTTAGTATTGAGGGGGCAAAACGAGCAGTACTTC
-	-	TRBJ2-7	TRBV20-1	CSAKYLTYEQYF	TGCAGTGCTAAATATCTTACCTACGAGCAGTACTTC
-	many	TRBJ2-5	TRBV12-3/TRBV12-4	CASSLSLAETQYF	TGTGCCAGCAGTTTATCCCTAGCAGAGACCCAGTACTTC
TRBD2	-	TRBJ2-3	TRBV7-6	CASSLAGGGTRSTDTQYF	TGTGCCAGCAGCTTAGCGGGAGGCGGGACTAGGAGCACAGATACGCAGTATTTT
TRBD2	-	TRBJ2-5	TRBV20-1	CSARDRLAGAWETQYF	TGCAGTGCTAGAGATCGTCTAGCGGGGGCGTGGGAGACCCAGTACTTC
-	few	TRBJ2-6	TRBV3-1	CASSQERHTSSGANVLTF	TGTGCCAGCAGCCAAGAAAGGCACACAAGCTCTGGGGCCAACGTCCTGACTTTC
TRBD1	-	TRBJ2-3	TRBV2	CASSVGTGVTDTQYF	TGTGCCAGCAGTGTAGGGACAGGGGTGACAGATACGCAGTATTTT
TRBD1	-	TRBJ1-4	TRBV7-9	CASTGGDEKLFF	TGTGCCAGTACAGGGGGTGATGAAAAACTGTTTTTT
TRBD1	-	TRBJ2-2	TRBV18	CVSSPGDRGLTGELFF	TGTGTCAGCTCACCGGGGGACAGGGGGCTCACCGGGGAGCTGTTTTTT
TRBD1	-	TRBJ2-1	TRBV7-9	CASSPGTGLIDEQFF	TGTGCCAGCAGCCCCGGGACAGGGCTTATCGATGAGCAGTTCTTC
-	few	TRBJ1-2	TRBV18	CASSPPGGMGYGYTF	TGTGCCAGCTCACCACCTGGGGGTATGGGCTATGGCTACACCTTC
TRBD2	few	TRBJ2-1	TRBV7-2	CASSRRLAGGNEQFF	TGTGCCAGCAGCAGACGACTAGCGGGGGGCAATGAGCAGTTCTTC
-	-	TRBJ2-6	TRBV6-5	CASTRGRISGANVLTF	TGTGCCAGCACCCGGGGACGGATCTCTGGGGCCAACGTCCTGACTTTC
TRBD1	-	TRBJ2-7	TRBV4-1	CASSQPPGQGSYEQYF	TGCGCCAGCAGCCAACCTCCGGGACAGGGATCCTACGAGCAGTACTTC
-	-	TRBJ2-5	TRBV11-2	CASSLGRSRRETQYF	TGTGCCAGCAGCTTAGGGAGGAGCCGGCGGGAGACCCAGTACTTC
-	few	TRBJ2-5	TRBV29-1	CSYTMDRETQYF	TGCAGCTACACCATGGACAGAGAGACCCAGTACTTC
TRBD1	once	TRBJ2-7	TRBV5-1	CASSCLQGYEQYF	TGCGCCAGCAGCTGCCTACAGGGGTACGAGCAGTACTTC
-	-	TRBJ1-4	TRBV20-1	CSATQGAPVEKLFF	TGCAGTGCTACGCAGGGAGCCCCGGTGGAAAAACTGTTTTTT
-	-	TRBJ2-5	TRBV7-9	CASSLGRVTRETQYF	TGTGCCAGCAGCTTAGGACGAGTCACCAGGGAGACCCAGTACTTC
-	-	TRBJ2-3	TRBV4-1	CASSQSLQGADTQYF	TGCGCCAGCAGCCAAAGTCTTCAGGGCGCAGATACGCAGTATTTT
TRBD1	-	TRBJ2-1	TRBV6-1	CASSTQGASYNEQFF	TGTGCCAGCAGTACACAGGGGGCCTCCTACAATGAGCAGTTCTTC
-	once	TRBJ2-2	TRBV5-1	CASSLRQGGGGELFF	TGCGCCAGCAGCTTGAGGCAGGGAGGCGGCGGGGAGCTGTTTTTT
-	-	TRBJ2-5	TRBV3-1	CASSRQLGETQYF	TGTGCCAGCAGCCGACAGCTTGGAGAGACCCAGTACTTC
-	-	TRBJ1-2	TRBV10-3	CAISGHRDNYGYTF	TGTGCCATCAGTGGACATCGGGACAACTATGGCTACACCTTC